This note documents a single TCR beta chain sequence. The CDR3 loop spans 18 amino acids. The V gene end was trimmed by 6 bases and the J gene end by 3 bases; junction bases not matched to a gene: 10. Germline lookup yields CDR1 SNHLY and CDR2 FYNNEI. This sample stems from a study of blood T cell repertoires in COVID-19. The overall study: COVID-19 samples, acute and convalescent, were from the United States, Italy and Spain.

Original processing notes: Reference gene primer amplification gave nucleated cell count estimates. Sequenced by immunoSEQ multiplex PCR; TCRdb stores in-frame clones only, minus some. The D gene and trimming were derived from the DNA, and the V and J assignments and clone size from that table. The table records 50,000 or so clones, around 79% of them present only once. The chain couples TRBV2 to TRBJ2-3; 15 bases agree with TRBD2. The source is a human donor with active or convalescent COVID-19. The donor label of this sample is uncertain. The sequenced sample was peripheral blood. CDR3 in DNA: TGTGCCAGCAGACCGACCTGGACTAGCGGGAGGGAGACAGATACGCAGTATTTT. The encoded protein is CASRPTWTSGRETDTQYF.